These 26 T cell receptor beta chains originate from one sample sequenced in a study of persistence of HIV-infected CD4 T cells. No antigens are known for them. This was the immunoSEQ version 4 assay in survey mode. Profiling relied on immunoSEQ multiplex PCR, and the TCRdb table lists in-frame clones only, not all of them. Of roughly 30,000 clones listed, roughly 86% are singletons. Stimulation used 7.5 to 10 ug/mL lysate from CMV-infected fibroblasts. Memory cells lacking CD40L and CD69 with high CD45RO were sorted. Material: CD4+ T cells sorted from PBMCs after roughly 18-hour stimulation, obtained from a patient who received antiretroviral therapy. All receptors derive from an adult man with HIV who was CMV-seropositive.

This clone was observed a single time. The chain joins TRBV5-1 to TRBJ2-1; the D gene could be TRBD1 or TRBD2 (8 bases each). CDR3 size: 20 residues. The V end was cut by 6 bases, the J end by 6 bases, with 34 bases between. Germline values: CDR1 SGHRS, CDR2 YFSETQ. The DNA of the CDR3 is TGCGCCAGCAAGCGGGGGATAGGTCTTCCAGGCGGACAGGGTGGCAATGAGCAGTTCTTC. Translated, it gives CASKRGIGLPGGQGGNEQFF.

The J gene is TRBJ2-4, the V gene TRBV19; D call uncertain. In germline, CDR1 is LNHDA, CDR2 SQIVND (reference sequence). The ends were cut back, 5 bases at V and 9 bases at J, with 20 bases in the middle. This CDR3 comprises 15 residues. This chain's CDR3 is CASSSQDAGIGIQYF. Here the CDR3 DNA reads TGTGCCAGTAGTTCCCAGGACGCTGGGATTGGCATTCAGTACTTC.

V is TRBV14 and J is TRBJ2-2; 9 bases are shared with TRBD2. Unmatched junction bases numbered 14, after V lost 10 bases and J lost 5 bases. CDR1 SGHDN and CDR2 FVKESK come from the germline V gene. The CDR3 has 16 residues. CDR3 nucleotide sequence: TGTGCCAATATACCAAGCGGGGGGTCTGAAACCGGGGAGCTGTTTTTT. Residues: CANIPSGGSETGELFF. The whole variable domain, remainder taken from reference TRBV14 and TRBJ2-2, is EAGVTQFPSHSVIEKGQTVTLRCDPISGHDNLYWYRRVMGKEIKFLLHFVKESKQDESGMPNNRFLAERTGGTYSTLKVQPAELEDSGVYFCANIPSGGSETGELFFGEGSRLTVL.

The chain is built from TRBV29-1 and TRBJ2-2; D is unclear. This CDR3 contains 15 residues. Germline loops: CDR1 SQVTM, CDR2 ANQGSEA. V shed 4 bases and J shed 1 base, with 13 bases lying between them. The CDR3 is CSVVPKWGNTGELFF. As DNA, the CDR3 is TGCAGCGTTGTTCCTAAGTGGGGGAACACCGGGGAGCTGTTTTTT.

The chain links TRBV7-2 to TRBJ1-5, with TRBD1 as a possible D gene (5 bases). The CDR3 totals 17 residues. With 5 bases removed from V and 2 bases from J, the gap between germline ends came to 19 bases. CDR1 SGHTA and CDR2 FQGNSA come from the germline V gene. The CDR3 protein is CASSGRGPTHGNQPQHF. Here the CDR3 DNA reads TGTGCCAGCAGCGGTAGGGGACCAACCCATGGCAATCAGCCCCAGCATTTT.

CDR3 in amino acids: CASSQPSSGGPYNEQFF. CDR3 DNA: TGTGCCAGCAGCCAACCTTCTAGCGGGGGGCCGTACAATGAGCAGTTCTTC. The chain uses TRBV14 and TRBJ2-1, with 11 bases fitting TRBD2. Trimming cost V 2 bases and J 4 bases; bases outside gene matches: 7. Germline V gene sequence: CDR1 SGHDN, CDR2 FVKESK. The CDR3 consists of 17 residues.

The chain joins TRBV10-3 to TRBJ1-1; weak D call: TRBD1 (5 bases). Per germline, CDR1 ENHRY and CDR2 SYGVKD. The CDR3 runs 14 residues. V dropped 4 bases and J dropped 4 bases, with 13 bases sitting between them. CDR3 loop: CAISAGREGTEAFF. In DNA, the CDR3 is TGTGCCATCAGTGCCGGCAGGGAGGGCACTGAAGCTTTCTTT.

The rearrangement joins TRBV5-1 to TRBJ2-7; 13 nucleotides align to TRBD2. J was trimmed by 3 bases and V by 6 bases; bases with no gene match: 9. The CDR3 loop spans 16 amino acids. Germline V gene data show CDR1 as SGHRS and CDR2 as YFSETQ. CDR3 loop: CASKETSGGLYYEQYF. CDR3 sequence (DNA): TGCGCCAGCAAAGAGACTAGCGGGGGGCTTTACTACGAGCAGTACTTC.

The CDR3 is CASSPGAGEQYF. Written as DNA, the CDR3 is TGTGCCAGCAGTCCCGGGGCAGGCGAGCAGTACTTC. The chain employs TRBV6-5 and TRBJ2-7, with D tentatively TRBD1 or TRBD2 (5 bases each). The CDR3 covers 12 residues. V lost 5 bases and J 6 bases, leaving 11 bases between the germline ends. From germline, CDR1 is MNHEY and CDR2 SVGAGI.

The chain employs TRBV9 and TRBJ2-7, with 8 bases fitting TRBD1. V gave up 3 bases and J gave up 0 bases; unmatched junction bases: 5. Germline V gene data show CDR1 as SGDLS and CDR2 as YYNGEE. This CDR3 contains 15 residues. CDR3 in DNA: TGTGCCAGCAGCGCGGGACAGGCGAGCTCCTACGAGCAGTACTTC. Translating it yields CASSAGQASSYEQYF.

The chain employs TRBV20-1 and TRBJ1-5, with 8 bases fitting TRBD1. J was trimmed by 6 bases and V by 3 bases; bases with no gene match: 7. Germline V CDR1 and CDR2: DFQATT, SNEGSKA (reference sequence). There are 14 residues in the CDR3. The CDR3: CSASHGQGFQPQHF. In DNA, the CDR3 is TGCAGTGCTAGTCACGGACAGGGTTTTCAGCCCCAGCATTTT.

In DNA, the CDR3 is TGTGCCAGCAGTTCCGGGACAGGGGGCGCGACAGCCCAAGAGACCCAGTACTTC. Encoded protein: CASSSGTGGATAQETQYF. The V and J genes are TRBV28 and TRBJ2-5; 12 bases are shared with TRBD1. The CDR3 runs to 18 residues. Trimming cost V 4 bases and J 1 base; bases outside gene matches: 10. Germline CDR1 is MDHEN and CDR2 is SYDVKM.

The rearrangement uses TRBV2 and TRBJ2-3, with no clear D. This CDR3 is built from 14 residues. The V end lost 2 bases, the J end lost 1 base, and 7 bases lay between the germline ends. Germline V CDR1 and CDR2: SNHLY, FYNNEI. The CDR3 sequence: CASSETAGTDTQYF. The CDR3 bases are TGTGCCAGCAGTGAAACGGCGGGCACAGATACGCAGTATTTT.

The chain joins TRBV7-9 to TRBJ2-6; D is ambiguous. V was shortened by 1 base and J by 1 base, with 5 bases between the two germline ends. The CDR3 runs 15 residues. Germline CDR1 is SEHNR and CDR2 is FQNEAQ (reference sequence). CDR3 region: CASSLVGSGANVLTF. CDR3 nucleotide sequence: TGTGCCAGCAGCTTAGTGGGATCTGGGGCCAACGTCCTGACTTTC.

CDR3 protein: CASSRAYSETQYF. The CDR3 DNA is TGTGCCAGCAGCCGAGCGTATAGCGAGACCCAGTACTTC. J is TRBJ2-5 and V is TRBV7-3; D is uncertain. This CDR3 comprises 13 residues. Trimming took off 5 bases at V and 5 bases at J, with 12 bases between the two ends. The germline CDR1 and CDR2 sequences are SGHTA and FQGTGA.

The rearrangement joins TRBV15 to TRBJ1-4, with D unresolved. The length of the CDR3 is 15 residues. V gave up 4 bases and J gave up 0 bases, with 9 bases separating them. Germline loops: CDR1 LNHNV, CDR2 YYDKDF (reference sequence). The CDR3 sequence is CATSTTGATNEKLFF. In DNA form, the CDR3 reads TGTGCCACCAGCACAACGGGAGCAACTAATGAAAAACTGTTTTTT.

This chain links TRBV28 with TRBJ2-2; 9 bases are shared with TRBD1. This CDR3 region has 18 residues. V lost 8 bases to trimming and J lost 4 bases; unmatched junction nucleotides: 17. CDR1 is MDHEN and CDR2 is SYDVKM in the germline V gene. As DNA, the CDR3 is TGTGCCAGCTTGCAGCACTCGGGACAGGGCTTTTTCACCGGGGAGCTGTTTTTT. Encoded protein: CASLQHSGQGFFTGELFF.

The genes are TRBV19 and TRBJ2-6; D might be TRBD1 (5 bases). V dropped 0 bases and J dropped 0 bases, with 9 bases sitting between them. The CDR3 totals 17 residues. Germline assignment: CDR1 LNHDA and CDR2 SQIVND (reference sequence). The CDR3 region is CASSIDLGHSGANVLTF. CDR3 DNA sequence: TGTGCCAGTAGTATAGATCTCGGACACTCTGGGGCCAACGTCCTGACTTTC.

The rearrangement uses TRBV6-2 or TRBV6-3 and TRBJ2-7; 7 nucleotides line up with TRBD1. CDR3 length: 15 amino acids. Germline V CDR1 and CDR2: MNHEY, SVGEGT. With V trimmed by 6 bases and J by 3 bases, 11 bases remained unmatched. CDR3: CASSPRTGAFYEQYF. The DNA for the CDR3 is TGTGCCAGCAGCCCTAGGACAGGAGCCTTCTACGAGCAGTACTTC.

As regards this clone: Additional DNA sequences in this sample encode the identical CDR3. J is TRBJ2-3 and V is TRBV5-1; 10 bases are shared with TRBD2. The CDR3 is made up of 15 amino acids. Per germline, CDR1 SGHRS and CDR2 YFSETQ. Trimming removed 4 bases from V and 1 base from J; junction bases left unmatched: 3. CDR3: CASSLAGVGTDTQYF. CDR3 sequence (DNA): TGCGCCAGCAGCCTAGCGGGGGTGGGCACAGATACGCAGTATTTT.

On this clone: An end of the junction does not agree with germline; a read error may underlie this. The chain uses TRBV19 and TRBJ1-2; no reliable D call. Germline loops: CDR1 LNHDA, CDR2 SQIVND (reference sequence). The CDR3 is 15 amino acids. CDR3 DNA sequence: TGTGTCAGTAGCATTAACCCGGGGAGCGGCTATGGCTACACCTTC. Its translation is CVSSINPGSGYGYTF.

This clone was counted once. CDR3 sequence (DNA): TGTGCCAGCAGTTTAGTGGGGGGCCGCACAGATACGCAGTATTTT. Translating it yields CASSLVGGRTDTQYF. The chain links TRBV27 to TRBJ2-3; D may match TRBD1 or TRBD2 (6 bases each). CDR1 and CDR2 from the germline V gene are MNHEY and SMNVEV (reference sequence). Trimming left V 2 bases short and J 1 base short, with 10 bases between. CDR3 length: 15 residues.

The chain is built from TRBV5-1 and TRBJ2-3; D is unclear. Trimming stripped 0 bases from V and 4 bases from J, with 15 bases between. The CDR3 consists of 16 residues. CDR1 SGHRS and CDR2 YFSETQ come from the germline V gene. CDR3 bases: TGCGCCAGCAGCTTGGGAGCCCCGGCATGGGCAGATACGCAGTATTTT. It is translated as CASSLGAPAWADTQYF.

The CDR3 DNA follows: TGCGCCAGCAGCCAAGGGGGGACAGGCCTAACCTACGAGCAGTACTTC. Translated: CASSQGGTGLTYEQYF. This rearrangement joins TRBV4-1 to TRBJ2-7; 8 positions agree with TRBD1. CDR1 and CDR2 from the germline V gene are MGHRA and YSYEKL. The CDR3 is 16 amino acids. J was trimmed by 2 bases and V by 1 base; bases with no gene match: 7.

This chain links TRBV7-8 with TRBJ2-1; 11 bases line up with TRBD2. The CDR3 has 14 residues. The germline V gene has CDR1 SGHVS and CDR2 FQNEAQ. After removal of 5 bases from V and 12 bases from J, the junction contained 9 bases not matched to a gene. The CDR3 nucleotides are TGTGCCAGCAGCCAAGGGGGACTAGCGGTGGCGCAGTTCTTC. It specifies CASSQGGLAVAQFF.

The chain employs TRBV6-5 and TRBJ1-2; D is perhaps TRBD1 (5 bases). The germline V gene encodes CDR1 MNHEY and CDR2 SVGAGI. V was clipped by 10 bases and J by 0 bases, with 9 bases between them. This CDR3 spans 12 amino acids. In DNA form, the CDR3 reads TGTGCCAACGGCAGGGCTAACTATGGCTACACCTTC. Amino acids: CANGRANYGYTF.